These T cell receptor beta chains were read from a single sample in a study of shared clonotypes between healthy human individuals. The repertoire was sequenced with immunoSEQ multiplex PCR; TCRdb's copy has only in-frame clones and lacks some. This table holds around 700,000 clones, 73% found once. The sample taken for sequencing was memory CD4+ T cells sorted from blood. These TCRs come from a woman in her 30s in good health. Both conserved end residues are part of each CDR3. Each record gives: clone size, V gene, D gene, J gene, CDR3 protein, CDR3 DNA. A D gene is named only where the DNA matches it firmly. Some rows mark clone size as missing; the rest say once, few, many or name a class of expanded clone.

many	TRBV5-1	.	TRBJ2-1	CATTDSDNEQFF	TGCGCCACCACCGACAGCGACAATGAGCAGTTCTTC
.	TRBV5-4	.	TRBJ2-2	CASRLGQQNTGELFF	TGTGCCAGCAGACTTGGGCAGCAAAACACCGGGGAGCTGTTTTTT
.	TRBV7-6	TRBD2	TRBJ2-5	CASSPLGGSGETQYF	TGTGCCAGCAGCCCCCTGGGAGGGAGCGGAGAGACCCAGTACTTC
few	TRBV28	.	TRBJ2-7	CASSFSRLAGSSYEQYF	TGTGCCAGCAGTTTTTCCCGTCTTGCGGGGAGCTCCTACGAGCAGTACTTC
.	TRBV2	.	TRBJ2-5	CASSPDDVGYF	TGTGCCAGCAGCCCGGACGACGTGGGGTACTTC
.	TRBV30	TRBD2	TRBJ2-5	CAWTRGGVPTAETQYF	TGTGCCTGGACCCGGGGGGGGGTTCCAACGGCAGAGACCCAGTACTTC
.	TRBV5-1	TRBD2	TRBJ2-1	CASSLTSASYNEQFF	TGCGCCAGCAGCTTAACTAGCGCGAGCTACAATGAGCAGTTCTTC
.	TRBV6-1	.	TRBJ2-1	CASSESFGYEQFF	TGTGCCAGCAGTGAGAGCTTCGGGTATGAGCAGTTCTTC
.	TRBV27	TRBD1	TRBJ2-7	CASSLTGGEIYEQYF	TGTGCCAGCAGTTTAACAGGGGGCGAAATCTACGAGCAGTACTTC
.	TRBV7-9	.	TRBJ1-2	CASSLPLDGGYTF	TGTGCCAGCAGCTTACCGCTGGACGGTGGCTACACCTTC
.	TRBV7-8	TRBD1	TRBJ2-7	CASSFRDRGLEQYF	TGTGCCAGCAGCTTCCGGGACAGGGGGCTCGAGCAGTACTTC
.	TRBV10-3	TRBD1	TRBJ2-7	CAIRSLQGAPDEQYF	TGTGCCATCAGGAGCCTACAGGGGGCACCGGACGAGCAGTACTTC
.	TRBV6-5	.	TRBJ2-7	CASSRTDSSYEQYF	TGTGCCAGCAGTCGAACGGACAGCTCCTACGAGCAGTACTTC
once	TRBV28	TRBD1	TRBJ1-4	CASNFRGPNEKLFF	TGTGCCAGCAACTTCAGGGGGCCTAATGAAAAACTGTTTTTT
.	TRBV7-5	.	TRBJ1-1	CVRSLLLGGEDTEAFF	TGTGTCAGAAGCTTACTCCTCGGGGGCGAGGACACTGAAGCTTTCTTT
.	TRBV29-1	.	TRBJ1-2	CSAGEAGERGYTF	TGCAGTGCAGGGGAGGCAGGGGAAAGAGGCTACACCTTC
.	TRBV5-8	.	TRBJ1-1	CASSFEFVWTEAFF	TGTGCCAGCAGCTTTGAATTTGTATGGACTGAAGCTTTCTTT
.	TRBV19	.	TRBJ1-1	CASSIRGNTEAFF	TGTGCCAGTAGTATTAGGGGGAACACTGAAGCTTTCTTT
few	TRBV7-8	.	TRBJ1-1	CASSRPREVRAFF	TGTGCCAGCAGCCGTCCGCGGGAGGTGCGCGCTTTCTTT
.	TRBV18	TRBD1	TRBJ2-7	CASSPGTGHAEQYF	TGTGCCAGCTCACCCGGGACAGGGCACGCCGAGCAGTACTTC
many	TRBV19	TRBD1	TRBJ2-3	CASKTGGADTQYF	TGTGCCAGTAAGACAGGGGGCGCAGATACGCAGTATTTT
.	TRBV5-1	TRBD1	TRBJ1-1	CASSLGDRAVTEAFF	TGCGCCAGCAGCTTGGGCGACAGGGCGGTTACTGAAGCTTTCTTT
.	TRBV27	.	TRBJ2-1	CASSITAGIGRGEQFF	TGTGCCAGCAGTATTACGGCGGGCATAGGACGGGGTGAGCAGTTCTTC
.	TRBV6-4	TRBD1	TRBJ1-2	CASSDRTGGNYGYTF	TGTGCCAGCAGCGATCGGACAGGGGGCAACTATGGCTACACCTTC
.	TRBV2	.	TRBJ1-5	CASSTSGGNQPQHF	TGTGCCAGCAGTACGAGTGGGGGGAATCAGCCCCAGCATTTT
.	TRBV6-6	.	TRBJ1-5	CASRPTGFFFQPQHF	TGTGCCAGCAGGCCAACAGGGTTTTTTTTCCAGCCCCAGCATTTT
once	TRBV7-9	.	TRBJ2-3	CAGAGRDSDTQYF	TGTGCCGGCGCCGGGCGGGATAGCGATACGCAGTATTTT
.	TRBV2	TRBD2	TRBJ2-7	CASSLRTSGYEQYF	TGTGCCAGCAGCTTACGGACTAGCGGTTACGAGCAGTACTTC
.	TRBV28	.	TRBJ2-5	CASSPGRGSGETQYF	TGTGCCAGCAGTCCCGGGCGAGGTTCGGGCGAGACCCAGTACTTC
.	TRBV7-8	TRBD2	TRBJ2-1	CASSPRASGIYNEQFF	TGTGCCAGCAGCCCCCGTGCTAGCGGGATCTACAATGAGCAGTTCTTC
.	TRBV5-1	TRBD2	TRBJ2-1	CASSPTSGSGRMDEQFF	TGCGCCAGCAGCCCGACTAGCGGGAGCGGTCGGATGGATGAGCAGTTCTTC
.	TRBV28	TRBD2	TRBJ2-3	CASSLASLRSGFTDTQYF	TGTGCCAGCAGTTTAGCCAGCCTCCGTAGCGGGTTCACAGATACGCAGTATTTT
.	TRBV13	TRBD2	TRBJ2-7	CASSSDGREQYF	TGTGCCAGCAGCTCCGACGGGAGGGAACAGTACTTC
.	TRBV27	.	TRBJ1-5	CASSSGPRDKPQHF	TGTGCCAGCAGCTCCGGACCCCGAGACAAGCCCCAGCATTTT
.	TRBV30	TRBD1	TRBJ1-4	CAWSLTGRSEKLFF	TGTGCCTGGAGCTTGACAGGGAGGAGTGAAAAACTGTTTTTT
.	TRBV5-6	.	TRBJ1-1	CASSPRDTTEAFF	TGTGCCAGCAGCCCAAGGGACACGACTGAAGCTTTCTTT
once	TRBV28	.	TRBJ1-2	CASSLGTPGGYTF	TGTGCCAGCAGTTTAGGGACACCGGGCGGCTACACCTTC
.	TRBV11-2	.	TRBJ2-4	CASSLGGRPRDIQYF	TGTGCCAGCAGCTTAGGAGGGCGACCGAGGGACATTCAGTACTTC
.	TRBV6-6	TRBD2	TRBJ2-1	CASSPWTSRYYNEQFF	TGTGCCAGCAGTCCCTGGACTAGCCGTTATTACAATGAGCAGTTCTTC
.	TRBV29-1	TRBD2	TRBJ2-7	CSAQIAGRVWEQYF	TGCAGCGCACAAATAGCGGGCAGGGTTTGGGAGCAGTACTTC
.	TRBV5-1	.	TRBJ1-3	CASSPTPYSGNTIYF	TGCGCCAGCAGCCCGACTCCCTACTCTGGAAACACCATATATTTT
.	TRBV28	.	TRBJ2-5	CASRVVWGSTDQYF	TGTGCCAGCAGAGTCGTGTGGGGTTCCACGGACCAGTACTTC
.	TRBV18	.	TRBJ1-2	CASSPPGDQEGGGYTF	TGTGCCAGCTCACCACCTGGGGATCAGGAAGGTGGTGGCTACACCTTC
.	TRBV30	TRBD1	TRBJ2-6	CAATGAGANVLTF	TGTGCCGCCACAGGGGCTGGGGCCAACGTCCTGACTTTC
.	TRBV19	TRBD1	TRBJ1-2	CASSRDRGYGYTF	TGTGCCAGTAGCCGGGACAGGGGATATGGCTACACCTTC
.	TRBV28	.	TRBJ2-1	CASSLVGARDEQFF	TGTGCCAGCAGCTTGGTTGGAGCGCGGGATGAGCAGTTCTTC
.	TRBV5-1	.	TRBJ1-1	CASSLYLDPSTEAFF	TGCGCCAGCAGCTTGTACCTGGACCCGAGCACTGAAGCTTTCTTT
.	TRBV5-6	.	TRBJ1-2	CASSFGNYGYTF	TGTGCCAGCAGCTTTGGGAACTATGGCTACACCTTC
.	TRBV19	TRBD1	TRBJ1-1	CASSGRQGVNTEAFF	TGTGCCAGTAGTGGAAGACAGGGGGTGAACACTGAAGCTTTCTTT
few	TRBV29-1	.	TRBJ1-1	CSATGFLNTEAFF	TGCAGCGCTACAGGGTTCCTAAACACTGAAGCTTTCTTT
.	TRBV14	.	TRBJ2-1	CASSRDSYEVQFF	TGTGCCAGCAGCCGGGACTCCTACGAGGTGCAGTTCTTC
.	TRBV2	.	TRBJ1-2	CASSEYGVRGYTF	TGTGCCAGCAGTGAATACGGGGTACGGGGCTACACCTTC
.	TRBV27	.	TRBJ2-7	CASSPSGRDSYEQYF	TGTGCCAGCAGTCCAAGCGGGCGGGACTCCTACGAGCAGTACTTC